Here is one TCR beta chain with its context. The target antigen is unknown. This record comes from a study of cytomegalovirus exposure and HLA in healthy donors. About the study: Among the 350 to 400 donors who were genotyped, about 84% fell in the genetic ancestry cluster that is associated with self-reported Caucasian donors. Notes on the study in general: An assumption of roughly uniform sequencing depth across donors underlay the presence/absence analyses. Likely technical artifact: a cluster of highly shared sequence variants.

The CDR3 consists of 18 residues. CDR1 is SGHRS, CDR2 YFSETQ, per germline. J gave up 0 bases and V 3 bases, and 8 bases lay outside the gene matches. The PCR used 60 Vbeta and 13 Jbeta primers. Assay used: immunoSEQ multiplex PCR; TCRdb lists only in-frame clones, some missing. The sample records about 100,000 clones, about 76% being singletons. The TCR comes from a woman in her seventies in good health and CMV-seropositive. Source material: PBMCs. The chain carries TRBV5-1 and TRBJ2-1, with 11 bases lining up with TRBD2. The CDR3 nucleotides are TGCGCCAGCAGCTCCGCCGGGACTAGCGGTCCCTCCTACAATGAGCAGTTCTTC. This encodes CASSSAGTSGPSYNEQFF. Supplemented by reference TRBV5-1 and TRBJ2-1, the full variable domain reads KAGVTQTPRYLIKTRGQQVTLSCSPISGHRSVSWYQQTPGQGLQFLFEYFSETQRNKGNFPGRFSGRQFSNSRSEMNVSTLELGDSALYLCASSSAGTSGPSYNEQFFGPGTRLTVL.